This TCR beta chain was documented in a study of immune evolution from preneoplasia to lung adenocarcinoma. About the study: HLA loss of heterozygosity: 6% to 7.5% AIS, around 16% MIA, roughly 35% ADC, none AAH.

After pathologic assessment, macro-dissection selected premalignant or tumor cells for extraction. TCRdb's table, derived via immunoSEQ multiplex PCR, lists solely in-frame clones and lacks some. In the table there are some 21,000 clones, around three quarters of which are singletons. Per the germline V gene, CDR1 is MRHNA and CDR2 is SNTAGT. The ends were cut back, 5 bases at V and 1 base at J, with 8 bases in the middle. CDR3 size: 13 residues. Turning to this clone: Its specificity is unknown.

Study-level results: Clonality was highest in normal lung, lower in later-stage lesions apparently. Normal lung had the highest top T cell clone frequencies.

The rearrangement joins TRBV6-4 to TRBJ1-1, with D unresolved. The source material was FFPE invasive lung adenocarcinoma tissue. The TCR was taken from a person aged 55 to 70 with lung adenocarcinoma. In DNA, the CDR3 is TGTGCCAGCAGTAAGTACTCGAACACTGAAGCTTTCTTT. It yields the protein CASSKYSNTEAFF.